The 31 T cell receptor beta chains given below trace back to one sample, sequenced in a study of identical twins. TCRdb itself ran the 5' RACE reads through MiXCR, one entry per CDR3 protein. This sample has 690,000 or so distinct CDR3 sequences; 8.6% occur once, and the top ten carry 0.75% to 1%. These data are also associated with another study on yellow fever vaccine responses in identical twins.

The sample taken for sequencing was PBMCs. These TCRs come from a woman aged 18-29 years in good health.

The CDR3 DNA reads TGTGCCAGCAGCCGGGATGTTAGAGGCTCCTACACCATATATTTT. Its protein product is CASSRDVRGSYTIYF. The chain combines TRBV3-1 with TRBJ1-3; D not certain. V dropped 4 bases and J dropped 8 bases, with 18 bases sitting between them. The V gene's germline CDR1 is LGHDT and CDR2 YNNKEL (reference sequence). CDR3 size: 15 residues.

This clonotype occurred many times. V usage is TRBV2 and J usage is TRBJ1-1; TRBD1 is a possible D gene (6 bases). Per germline, CDR1 SNHLY and CDR2 FYNNEI. Trimming stripped 3 bases from V and 6 bases from J, with 17 bases between. This CDR3 has 15 residues. The CDR3 sequence is CASSEGYREGAEAFF. The CDR3 nucleotides read TGTGCCAGCAGTGAGGGATACAGGGAGGGGGCTGAAGCTTTCTTT.

The chain couples TRBV12-3 or TRBV12-4 to TRBJ1-1; D uncertain. The CDR3 spans 14 residues. V was pared by 6 bases and J by 1 base, with 12 bases between. CDR3 loop: CASRGDGENTEAFF. In DNA, the CDR3 is TGTGCCAGCAGGGGAGATGGGGAGAACACTGAAGCTTTCTTT.

The chain joins TRBV6-4 to TRBJ2-1, with D unresolved. CDR1 MRHNA and CDR2 SNTAGT come from the germline V gene. The ends were cut back, 4 bases at V and 9 bases at J, with 19 bases in the middle. The CDR3 runs 15 residues. CDR3 region: CASSGGSPRSSEQFF. The CDR3 nucleotides read TGTGCCAGCAGTGGTGGTAGCCCCAGAAGTAGTGAGCAGTTCTTC.

This clonotype was recorded a few times. The chain recombines TRBV28 with TRBJ1-4, with 9 positions matching TRBD1. V lost 5 bases, J lost 3 bases, and 7 bases stayed unmatched. The CDR3 is 16 amino acids. Germline loops: CDR1 MDHEN, CDR2 SYDVKM. CDR3 loop: CASSRNRGRANEKLFF. CDR3 DNA: TGTGCCAGCAGTCGGAACAGGGGGCGAGCTAATGAAAAACTGTTTTTT. Drawing the rest from reference TRBV28 and TRBJ1-4, the complete variable domain is DVKVTQSSRYLVKRTGEKVFLECVQDMDHENMFWYRQDPGLGLRLIYFSYDVKMKEKGDIPEGYSVSREKKERFSLILESASTNQTSMYLCASSRNRGRANEKLFFGSGTQLSVL.

V gene TRBV4-3 combines with J gene TRBJ2-7, with D tentatively TRBD1 (5 bases). Trimming pared 0 bases from V and 4 bases from J, leaving 13 bases between. The CDR3 totals 15 residues. Germline lookup yields CDR1 LGHNA and CDR2 YSLEER. The CDR3 sequence: CASSQDRAGLYEQYF. CDR3 in DNA: TGCGCCAGCAGCCAAGATCGGGCAGGGCTGTACGAGCAGTACTTC.

V is TRBV5-6 and J is TRBJ2-7; D might be TRBD1 (6 bases). The CDR3 runs 14 residues. V lost 0 bases to trimming and J lost 6 bases, with 13 bases between them. Germline assignment: CDR1 SGHDT and CDR2 YYEEEE. The DNA for the CDR3 is TGTGCCAGCAGCTTGGGGCAGGGGATCGGCGAGCAGTACTTC. It specifies CASSLGQGIGEQYF.

This clonotype was counted only a few times. Sequence at one end of the junction differs from germline and may be a read error. The chain has TRBV7-7 and TRBJ2-1; 10 nucleotides line up with TRBD1. The CDR3 is made up of 15 amino acids. Germline loops: CDR1 SSHAT, CDR2 FNYEAQ (reference sequence). The CDR3 DNA follows: TGTGCTAGCAGCCGCGGGACAGGGGTAGGGAATGAGCAGTTCTTC. Protein sequence: CASSRGTGVGNEQFF.

In this sample, this clonotype turned up many times. V and J are TRBV3-1 and TRBJ2-5; no clear D gene. Trimming took 4 bases from V and 2 from J, leaving 14 bases between them. The CDR3 sequence is 15 residues long. From germline, CDR1 is LGHDT and CDR2 YNNKEL (reference sequence). The CDR3 coding sequence is TGTGCCAGCAGCCCCACCCAAGACTGGCAAGAGACCCAGTACTTC. Translation gives CASSPTQDWQETQYF.

The chain joins TRBV20-1 to TRBJ2-2; TRBD2 matches at 9 bases. CDR3 size: 13 residues. The germline V gene has CDR1 DFQATT and CDR2 SNEGSKA (reference sequence). V trimming: 7 bases; J trimming: 7 bases; junction bases outside the gene matches: 7. The CDR3 DNA reads as TGCAGTGTAGCGGGAGATGTGAGCGGGGAGCTGTTTTTT. Translated: CSVAGDVSGELFF.

This chain joins TRBV12-3 or TRBV12-4 and TRBJ1-2; no definite D call. Trimming pared 1 base from V and 5 bases from J, leaving 8 bases between. This CDR3 spans 13 amino acids. The CDR3 loop is CASSLVTRYGYTF. The CDR3 bases are TGTGCCAGCAGTTTAGTAACCCGATATGGCTACACCTTC.

This clonotype was detected only a few times. The chain recombines TRBV4-1 with TRBJ2-3; no definite D call. Per germline, CDR1 MGHRA and CDR2 YSYEKL. Trimming took off 3 bases at V and 0 bases at J, with 13 bases between the two ends. The CDR3 length is 16 residues. The CDR3 spells CASSQDVSPSTDTQYF. DNA for the CDR3: TGCGCCAGCAGCCAGGATGTGTCACCTAGCACAGATACGCAGTATTTT.

This clonotype came up a few times. V is TRBV28 and J is TRBJ2-7, with D perhaps matching TRBD1 (6 bases). V lost 7 bases and J lost 4, with 17 bases in between. Germline V gene data show CDR1 as MDHEN and CDR2 as SYDVKM. This CDR3 comprises 14 residues. The CDR3 nucleotides read TGTGCCAGCAACCTCAGCGGTGGGACATACGAGCAGTACTTC. Translated, it gives CASNLSGGTYEQYF.

This clonotype was observed many times. The chain recombines TRBV7-2 with TRBJ1-5, with D unresolved. The CDR3 extends over 14 amino acids. The V gene lost 3 bases and the J gene lost 4 bases, with 10 bases spanning the gap. CDR1 SGHTA and CDR2 FQGNSA come from the germline V gene. Written as DNA, the CDR3 is TGTGCCAGCAGCTTGCGAGGAAGGAATCAGCCCCAGCATTTT. Amino acid sequence: CASSLRGRNQPQHF.

The rearrangement links TRBV6-5 to TRBJ2-1; 11 bases are a match to TRBD2. The CDR3 is made up of 18 amino acids. The germline V gene encodes CDR1 MNHEY and CDR2 SVGAGI. V shed 4 bases and J 1 base; nucleotides not matched to a gene: 9. CDR3 amino acids: CASSSYSGRAGSYNEQFF. The CDR3 region has the DNA TGTGCCAGCAGTTCATATAGCGGGAGGGCCGGTTCCTACAATGAGCAGTTCTTC.

The V gene is TRBV10-3, the J gene TRBJ2-7, with D perhaps being TRBD1 or TRBD2 (6 bases each). Germline V gene data show CDR1 as ENHRY and CDR2 as SYGVKD. This CDR3 has 16 amino acids. With 0 bases removed from V and 2 bases from J, the gap between germline ends came to 14 bases. DNA for the CDR3: TGTGCCATCAGTGAGTCTACAGGGAGGATCCCCTACGAGCAGTACTTC. It translates to CAISESTGRIPYEQYF.

The V call is TRBV6-2 or TRBV6-3, the J call TRBJ1-5; D possibly corresponds to TRBD1 (6 bases). With 2 bases removed from V and 0 bases from J, the gap between germline ends came to 23 bases. The CDR3 has 20 amino acids. Germline V CDR1 and CDR2: MNHEY, SVGEGT. CDR3 bases: TGTGCCAGCAGTTACCACTCCGCGGAACAGGGCCAATATAGCAATCAGCCCCAGCATTTT. It encodes CASSYHSAEQGQYSNQPQHF.

The chain links TRBV10-2 to TRBJ2-5, with 9 bases that match TRBD2. This CDR3 spans 14 amino acids. Germline V gene data show CDR1 as WSHSY and CDR2 as SAAADI. The V and J ends lost 5 bases and 5 bases, in that order; junction bases with no gene match: 6. In DNA, the CDR3 is TGCGCCAGCAGTTATAGCGGGAGAGGGGAGACCCAGTACTTC. It specifies CASSYSGRGETQYF.

This clonotype was seen a handful of times. The rearrangement uses TRBV6-1 and TRBJ2-3; D is uncertain. There are 15 residues in the CDR3. CDR1 and CDR2 (germline): MNHNS, SASEGT. Trimming removed 4 bases from V and 1 base from J, with 12 bases in between. The CDR3: CASSGPQLGTDTQYF. CDR3 nucleotides: TGTGCCAGCAGTGGACCGCAACTTGGCACAGATACGCAGTATTTT.

V and J are TRBV20-1 and TRBJ2-1, with 8 bases matching TRBD2. The CDR3 is 16 residues long. V shed 2 bases, J shed 0 bases, and the junction held 6 bases outside the gene matches. Germline-derived CDR1 and CDR2 are DFQATT and SNEGSKA (reference sequence). The CDR3 protein is CSARIRSGSSYNEQFF. CDR3 DNA sequence: TGCAGTGCTAGAATAAGGAGCGGGAGCTCCTACAATGAGCAGTTCTTC.

J is TRBJ2-1 and V is TRBV24-1; 15 bases map to TRBD2. Germline trimming cut 0 bases from V and 3 bases from J; bases unmatched to any gene: 14. Germline values: CDR1 KGHDR, CDR2 SFDVKD. There are 22 residues in the CDR3. The CDR3 coding sequence is TGTGCCACCAGTGATTTGCCGGGGACTAGCGGGAGGACCTATGTTGACTACAATGAGCAGTTCTTC. It codes for CATSDLPGTSGRTYVDYNEQFF.

This clonotype has more than one count but fewer than ten. The V gene is TRBV6-2 or TRBV6-3, the J gene TRBJ2-5, with 12 bases matching TRBD2. The germline gives CDR1 MNHEY, CDR2 SVGEGT. This CDR3 contains 17 residues. V was clipped by 6 bases and J by 5 bases; unmatched bases: 13. CDR3 DNA sequence: TGTGCCAGCAGCCCCGGCCTACTAGCGGGAGGAGAGGAGACCCAGTACTTC. Translating gives CASSPGLLAGGEETQYF.

This clonotype was detected a few times. J is TRBJ2-5 and V is TRBV2; 9 bases line up with TRBD1. V was pared by 5 bases and J by 5 bases, with 9 bases of the junction left unmatched. Germline assignment: CDR1 SNHLY and CDR2 FYNNEI. The CDR3 is made up of 15 amino acids. The DNA of the CDR3 is TGTGCCAGCAGTTATACAGGGGGCTCGGGGGAGACCCAGTACTTC. It specifies CASSYTGGSGETQYF.

This clonotype was seen ten or more times. This chain links TRBV12-3 or TRBV12-4 with TRBJ2-1; 9 bases are a match to TRBD2. V dropped 3 bases and J dropped 3; count of bases not matched to a gene: 0. The CDR3 is 14 residues long. The CDR3, as DNA: TGTGCCAGCAGTTTTAGCGGGGGCTACAATGAGCAGTTCTTC. This codes for CASSFSGGYNEQFF.

The V and J genes are TRBV20-1 and TRBJ2-5; no clear D. Germline V CDR1 and CDR2: DFQATT, SNEGSKA (reference sequence). The CDR3 totals 11 residues. V lost 5 bases and J 5 bases, leaving 9 bases between the germline ends. CDR3 nucleotides: TGCAGTGCTCTTCTACGCGAGACCCAGTACTTC. It yields the protein CSALLRETQYF.

This clonotype was seen many times. J is TRBJ1-5 and V is TRBV20-1; possible D gene TRBD1, 5 bases. The CDR3 has 14 amino acids. CDR1 is DFQATT, CDR2 SNEGSKA, per germline (reference sequence). V lost 3 bases, J lost 2 bases, and 11 bases lay in between. The CDR3 reads CSASAGEGNQPQHF. In DNA, the CDR3 is TGCAGTGCTAGTGCGGGGGAGGGCAATCAGCCCCAGCATTTT.

This clonotype was counted many times. The V and J genes are TRBV5-6 and TRBJ2-5, with 7 bases aligning to TRBD1. Germline CDR1 and CDR2: SGHDT and YYEEEE. J gave up 5 bases and V 0 bases, and 7 bases lay outside the gene matches. The CDR3 is 15 amino acids. CDR3 nucleotide sequence: TGTGCCAGCAGCTTGGGCCCAACAGGGGTGGAGACCCAGTACTTC. This gives the protein CASSLGPTGVETQYF. The full variable domain, completed using reference TRBV5-6 and TRBJ2-5, is DAGVTQSPTHLIKTRGQQVTLRCSPKSGHDTVSWYQQALGQGPQFIFQYYEEEERQRGNFPDRFSGHQFPNYSSELNVNALLLGDSALYLCASSLGPTGVETQYFGPGTRLLVL.

This clonotype was found many times. The V and J genes are TRBV7-9 and TRBJ2-1; TRBD2 matches 9 bases. With V trimmed by 5 bases and J by 7 bases, 9 bases remained unmatched. The length of the CDR3 is 15 residues. Germline V gene sequence: CDR1 SEHNR, CDR2 FQNEAQ (reference sequence). Written as DNA, the CDR3 is TGTGCCAGCAGCCAAGTTGCGGGAGGGAGGAATGAGCAGTTCTTC. Translation: CASSQVAGGRNEQFF.

V and J are TRBV25-1 and TRBJ2-1; the D call may be TRBD1 or TRBD2 (6 bases each). Germline CDR1 MGHDK, CDR2 SYGVNS. The CDR3 contains 15 residues. V lost 4 bases, J lost 7 bases, and 17 bases lay in between. CDR3 coding DNA: TGTGCCAGCAGTGGTACAGGGAGGAATGGGAATGAGCAGTTCTTC. This translates into CASSGTGRNGNEQFF.

This chain links TRBV6-4 with TRBJ2-1; D is tentatively TRBD1 or TRBD2 (5 bases each). Germline V gives CDR1 MRHNA, CDR2 SNTAGT. This CDR3 region has 13 residues. Deletions cut 3 bases from V and 6 bases from J, with 9 bases between. CDR3 sequence reads: CASSDGTLNEQFF. Here the CDR3 DNA reads TGTGCCAGCAGTGATGGGACCCTCAATGAGCAGTTCTTC.

CDR3 DNA: TGTGCCAGCAGCCTAAGGACTTACTCCTACGAGCAGTACTTC. This codes for CASSLRTYSYEQYF. This chain joins TRBV21-1 and TRBJ2-7; TRBD2, as called in the table, went unchecked against the DNA. TRBV21-1 is marked as a pseudogene. This CDR3 is 14 amino acids long.